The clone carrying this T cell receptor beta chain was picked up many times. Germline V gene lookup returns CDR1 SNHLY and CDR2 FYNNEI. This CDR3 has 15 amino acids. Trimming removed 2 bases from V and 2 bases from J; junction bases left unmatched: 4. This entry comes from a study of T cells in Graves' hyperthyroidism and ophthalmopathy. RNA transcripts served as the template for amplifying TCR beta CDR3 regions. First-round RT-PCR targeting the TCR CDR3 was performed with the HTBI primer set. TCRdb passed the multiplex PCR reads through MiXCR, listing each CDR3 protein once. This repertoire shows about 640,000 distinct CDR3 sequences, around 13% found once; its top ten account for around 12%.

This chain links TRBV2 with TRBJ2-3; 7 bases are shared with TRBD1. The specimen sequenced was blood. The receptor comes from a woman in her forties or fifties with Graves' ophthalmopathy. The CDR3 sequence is CASSETGQPTDTQYF. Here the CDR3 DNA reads TGTGCCAGCAGTGAAACGGGACAGCCCACAGATACGCAGTATTTT.